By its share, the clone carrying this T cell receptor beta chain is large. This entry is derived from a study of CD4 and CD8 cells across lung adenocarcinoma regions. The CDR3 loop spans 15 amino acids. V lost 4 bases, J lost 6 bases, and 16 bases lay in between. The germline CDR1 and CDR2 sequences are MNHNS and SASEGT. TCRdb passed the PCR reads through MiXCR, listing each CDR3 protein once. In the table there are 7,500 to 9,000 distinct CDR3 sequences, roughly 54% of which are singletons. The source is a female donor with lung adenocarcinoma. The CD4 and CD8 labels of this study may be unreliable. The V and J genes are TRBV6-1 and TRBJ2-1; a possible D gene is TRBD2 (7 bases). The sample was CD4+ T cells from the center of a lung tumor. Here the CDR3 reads CASSAGGAGGNEQFF. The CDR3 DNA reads TGTGCCAGCAGTGCTGGGGGGGCCGGTGGCAATGAGCAGTTCTTC.